This T cell receptor (beta chain) was sequenced in a study of blood T cell repertoires in COVID-19. In the study overall: Acute and convalescent COVID-19 samples came from the United States, Italy and Spain. The cDNA or gDNA used as material had been derived from T cells, B-cell-depleted T cells, or PBMCs.

The assay was immunoSEQ multiplex PCR, and TCRdb's table has in-frame clones only and misses some. The table records about 250,000 clones, 70% to 90% of them present only once. Germline CDR1 reads GTSNPN; CDR2 reads SVGIG (reference sequence). J was trimmed by 4 bases and V by 2 bases; bases with no gene match: 5. This CDR3 spans 15 amino acids. The chain carries TRBV30 and TRBJ2-2; 9 bases fit TRBD1. The sequencing sample was made of peripheral blood. This sequence originates from a man younger than 35 with active or convalescent COVID-19. CDR3 in amino acids: CAWSKGTGSTGELFF. The CDR3 nucleotides are TGTGCCTGGAGTAAGGGGACAGGGTCCACCGGGGAGCTGTTTTTT.